This TCR beta chain was obtained from a study of shared clonotypes between healthy human individuals. Study overall: Each donor's CD8 memory used one plate, CD8 naive two, each CD4 subset three.

CDR3 length equals 13 residues. Between the trimmed V and J ends, which lost 0 bases and 4 bases, there was a span of 6 bases. Germline assignment: CDR1 SGHTA and CDR2 FQGNSA. As processed by the authors: There were no quality scores in the junction-only immunoSEQ sequences, so filtering differed. The table came from immunoSEQ multiplex PCR; TCRdb's copy has only in-frame clones and leaves some out. V and J calls plus clone size are reproduced from that table; the DNA served to infer D and trimming. This sample has 2 million to 3 million clones; more than 80% occur once, and the top ten carry under 0.15%. To note about this clone: The same CDR3 also results from other DNA sequences found in this sample.

Donors comprised only Caucasian adults living in Nashville, Tennessee. The V call is TRBV7-2, the J call TRBJ1-1; a weak D match, TRBD1 (5 bases). Sequenced sample: naive CD4+ T cells sorted from blood. Stated subset: CD45RA+ positively selected. The clonotype originates from a man in his late teens or twenties in good health. The CDR3: CASSLAQGTEAFF. The CDR3 bases are TGTGCCAGCAGCTTAGCGCAGGGCACTGAAGCTTTCTTT.